The 30 T cell receptor beta chains reported below all come from one sample, sequenced in a study of T cells in Graves' hyperthyroidism and ophthalmopathy. RNA transcripts served as the template for amplifying TCR beta CDR3 regions. Primed by the HTBI set, a first-round RT-PCR was run on the TCR CDR3. MiXCR, run by TCRdb on the multiplex PCR reads, gives a single entry per CDR3 protein. The table has some 600,000 distinct CDR3 sequences, approximately 44% seen once. Material for sequencing was peripheral blood or thyroid tissue (not recorded which). These TCRs come from a woman younger than 35 with Graves' hyperthyroidism.

Only a few counts were recorded for this clonotype. The chain employs TRBV11-2 and TRBJ1-5; perhaps TRBD1 as D (5 bases). Trimming pared 1 base from V and 0 bases from J, leaving 10 bases between. Germline V lookup: CDR1 SGHAT, CDR2 FQNNGV. The CDR3 runs 16 residues. The CDR3 bases are TGTGCCAGCAGCTTAGGGGCAGGGACTAGCAATCAGCCCCAGCATTTT. This translates into CASSLGAGTSNQPQHF.

This chain connects TRBV29-1 to TRBJ2-3; tentatively, D is TRBD2 (7 bases). The CDR3 consists of 14 residues. Germline loops: CDR1 SQVTM, CDR2 ANQGSEA. CDR3 protein: CSAGAPAITDTQYF. The CDR3 coding sequence is TGCAGTGCGGGGGCCCCAGCCATCACAGATACGCAGTATTTT.

The chain has TRBV19 and TRBJ2-2; D unclear. V was pared by 4 bases and J by 1 base, with 7 bases between. The germline CDR1 and CDR2 sequences are LNHDA and SQIVND (reference sequence). The CDR3 runs to 14 residues. The CDR3, as DNA: TGTGCCAGTAGTAAGGACGGGAACACCGGGGAGCTGTTTTTT. Its translation is CASSKDGNTGELFF.

Worth noting for this clonotype: An end of the junction differs from the germline gene, which may be a read error. V is TRBV2 and J is TRBJ1-4; 9 bases map to TRBD1. Germline CDR1 reads SNHLY; CDR2 reads FYNNEI. The CDR3 consists of 18 residues. Here the CDR3 reads CATSDAGQGFSTNEKLFF. DNA of the CDR3: TGTGCCACCAGTGATGCGGGACAGGGCTTTTCAACTAATGAAAAACTGTTTTTT.

The chain carries TRBV9 and TRBJ1-1, with TRBD1 matching 9 bases. The CDR3 totals 14 residues. From germline, CDR1 is SGDLS and CDR2 YYNGEE. Trimming at V came to 0 bases and at J to 9 bases, leaving 6 bases not matched to a gene. This CDR3 is CASSVEGTGRQAFF. The CDR3 nucleotides read TGTGCCAGCAGCGTAGAGGGGACAGGGAGGCAAGCTTTCTTT.

The chain uses TRBV2 and TRBJ2-6; 8 nucleotides match TRBD1. This CDR3 contains 19 residues. The germline CDR1 and CDR2 sequences are SNHLY and FYNNEI. Losses at the gene ends were 2 bases for V and 0 bases for J; bases not matched to a gene: 9. The CDR3 region has the DNA TGTGCCAGCAGTGAATCCGGACAGGGAAACCCCTCTGGGGCCAACGTCCTGACTTTC. Its translation is CASSESGQGNPSGANVLTF.

The chain links TRBV2 to TRBJ1-5; tentative D call: TRBD1 (5 bases). The V end lost 6 bases, the J end lost 0 bases, and 9 bases lay between the germline ends. This CDR3 comprises 14 residues. CDR1 is SNHLY, CDR2 FYNNEI, per germline. The CDR3 is CASRGPSSNQPQHF. The CDR3 nucleotides are TGTGCCAGCAGGGGGCCGTCTAGCAATCAGCCCCAGCATTTT.

This clonotype was found a few times. The V and J genes are TRBV7-2 and TRBJ1-4; unclear D gene. The CDR3 totals 15 residues. With 5 bases removed from V and 5 bases from J, the gap between germline ends came to 15 bases. Germline V CDR1 and CDR2: SGHTA, FQGNSA. CDR3 DNA: TGTGCCAGCAGCCAAGATTCAACCCCGAATGAAAAACTGTTTTTT. Encoded protein: CASSQDSTPNEKLFF.

The chain links TRBV9 to TRBJ2-5; D is perhaps TRBD1 (7 bases). Germline lookup yields CDR1 SGDLS and CDR2 YYNGEE. Trimming took 3 bases from V and 5 from J, leaving 14 bases between them. The CDR3 runs 14 residues. The CDR3 bases are TGTGCCAGCAGCGGTCGACAGGGACTGGAGACCCAGTACTTC. Translation gives CASSGRQGLETQYF.

This chain connects TRBV25-1 to TRBJ1-1; perhaps TRBD1 as D (6 bases). The germline CDR1 and CDR2 sequences are MGHDK and SYGVNS. V lost 10 bases, J lost 2 bases, and 14 bases lay in between. The CDR3 has 13 residues. The CDR3 region has the DNA TGTGCCATCGTGGACAGTGTCAACACTGAAGCTTTCTTT. Its protein product is CAIVDSVNTEAFF.

The chain recombines TRBV7-9 with TRBJ2-5; D might be TRBD2 (5 bases). Trimming removed 2 bases from V and 3 bases from J, with 10 bases in between. Germline V lookup: CDR1 SEHNR, CDR2 FQNEAQ (reference sequence). The CDR3 is 14 amino acids. CDR3 region: CASSLNPGKETQYF. DNA of the CDR3: TGTGCCAGCAGCTTAAACCCGGGGAAAGAGACCCAGTACTTC.

This chain's CDR3 is CASSLRGRAYEQYF. The CDR3 DNA reads TGTGCCAGCAGCTTGAGAGGCAGGGCCTACGAGCAGTACTTC. The gene calls are TRBV7-2 and TRBJ2-7, with D possibly being TRBD1 (5 bases). The V gene's germline CDR1 is SGHTA and CDR2 FQGNSA. There are 14 residues in the CDR3. V was pared by 3 bases and J by 2 bases, with 11 bases between.

In this sample, this clonotype turned up a few times. This rearrangement joins TRBV20-1 to TRBJ1-5, with D perhaps TRBD1 (5 bases). Germline V gene sequence: CDR1 DFQATT, CDR2 SNEGSKA (reference sequence). The CDR3 length is 12 residues. Between the trimmed V and J ends, which lost 2 bases and 7 bases, there was a span of 9 bases. Written as DNA, the CDR3 is TGCAGTGCTAGAATGGGGCAACAGCCCCAGCATTTT. Translating it yields CSARMGQQPQHF.

Turning to this clonotype: This may arise from a read error, as a much more abundant clone is one base away. The chain carries TRBV20-1 and TRBJ2-7; D possibly corresponds to TRBD2 (6 bases). CDR3 length: 12 amino acids. The germline V and J ends were trimmed by 2 bases and 4 bases, with 9 bases remaining between them. Germline V CDR1 and CDR2: DFQATT, SNEGSKA (reference sequence). The CDR3 reads CSARLEGYEQYF. DNA for the CDR3: TGCAGTGCTAGACTGGAGGGTTACGAGCAGTACTTC.

There are many counts of this clonotype. This rearrangement joins TRBV10-3 to TRBJ1-5; D is undetermined. Per the germline V gene, CDR1 is ENHRY and CDR2 is SYGVKD. V was cut by 0 bases and J by 6 bases, with 9 bases left in between. The CDR3 contains 14 residues. CDR3 sequence: CAISESQAFQPQHF. CDR3 DNA: TGTGCCATCAGTGAGTCGCAGGCTTTTCAGCCCCAGCATTTT.

For this clonotype: A read error is possible here, since a much larger clone lies one base away. This chain connects TRBV7-1 to TRBJ2-2; 10 nucleotides match TRBD2. TRBV7-1 is annotated as an ORF whose role is uncertain. The V and J ends lost 3 bases and 3 bases, in that order; junction bases with no gene match: 1. The CDR3 has 15 residues. The CDR3 protein is CASSSGLAYTGELFF. The CDR3 nucleotides are TGTGCCAGCAGCTCGGGACTAGCGTACACCGGGGAGCTGTTTTTT.

This clonotype was found a few times. V usage is TRBV7-9 and J usage is TRBJ1-1, with D possibly matching TRBD1 (5 bases). V dropped 7 bases and J dropped 1 base, with 13 bases sitting between them. Germline V gives CDR1 SEHNR, CDR2 FQNEAQ (reference sequence). The CDR3 loop spans 14 amino acids. CDR3 bases: TGTGCCAGCACCACCGGGACGGGGAACACTGAAGCTTTCTTT. It translates to CASTTGTGNTEAFF. Filled out from reference TRBV7-9 and TRBJ1-1, the complete variable domain reads DTGVSQNPRHKITKRGQNVTFRCDPISEHNRLYWYRQTLGQGPEFLTYFQNEAQLEKSRLLSDRFSAERPKGSFSTLEIQRTEQGDSAMYLCASTTGTGNTEAFFGQGTRLTVV.

In this sample, this clonotype turned up a few times. The chain combines TRBV7-9 with TRBJ2-2; 7 bases line up with TRBD2. V lost 11 bases, J lost 4 bases, and 13 bases stayed unmatched. CDR1 is SEHNR, CDR2 FQNEAQ, per germline (reference sequence). The CDR3 contains 15 residues. The CDR3 bases are TGTGCCCCCTTTCTGGCGGGAGTGATCACCGGGGAGCTGTTTTTT. This codes for CAPFLAGVITGELFF.

To note about this clonotype: One base away lies a much larger clone, so this may be a sequencing read error. V gene TRBV7-9 combines with J gene TRBJ1-1; D is possibly TRBD1 (5 bases). The CDR3 extends over 15 amino acids. Trimming left V 10 bases short and J 1 base short, with 19 bases between. Germline V gives CDR1 SEHNR, CDR2 FQNEAQ (reference sequence). DNA of the CDR3: TGTGCCACCAGTGATGCCAGGACACAGAACACTGAAGCTTTCTTT. As protein: CATSDARTQNTEAFF.

The sample holds many counts of this clonotype. The chain recombines TRBV24-1 with TRBJ1-5, with 11 bases identical to TRBD1. From germline, CDR1 is KGHDR and CDR2 SFDVKD. V shed 3 bases, J shed 9 bases, and the junction held 9 bases outside the gene matches. CDR3 length: 16 amino acids. The CDR3 region has the DNA TGTGCCACCAGTGATACCAGGACAGGGGGCGAAGGGCCCCAGCATTTT. Translating gives CATSDTRTGGEGPQHF.

A remark on this clonotype: This may come from a read error, since a much larger clone is one base off. The chain links TRBV29-1 to TRBJ2-2; a possible D gene is TRBD1 (6 bases). Germline-derived CDR1 and CDR2 are SQVTM and ANQGSEA. With 8 bases removed from V and 3 bases from J, the gap between germline ends came to 16 bases. CDR3 length equals 14 residues. CDR3 amino acids: CSLSHRVDTGELFF. CDR3 bases: TGCAGCCTTAGCCACAGGGTGGACACCGGGGAGCTGTTTTTT.

This clonotype came up many times. V and J are TRBV7-6 and TRBJ2-7, with 7 bases matching TRBD1. The germline CDR1 and CDR2 sequences are SGHVS and FNYEAQ. Losses at the gene ends were 1 base for V and 2 bases for J; bases not matched to a gene: 5. The CDR3 length is 15 residues. Written as DNA, the CDR3 is TGTGCCAGCAGCTTAGAGACAGGGCCTACCTACGAGCAGTACTTC. The encoded protein is CASSLETGPTYEQYF.

This CDR3 is CASSDGTGNGQPQHF. DNA for the CDR3: TGTGCCAGCAGTGATGGGACAGGGAACGGGCAGCCCCAGCATTTT. The chain links TRBV2 to TRBJ1-5, with 9 nucleotides matching TRBD1. Germline V gene data show CDR1 as SNHLY and CDR2 as FYNNEI. Germline trimming cut 3 bases from V and 7 bases from J; bases unmatched to any gene: 7. The CDR3 extends over 15 amino acids.

The sample holds a few counts of this clonotype. This rearrangement joins TRBV5-1 to TRBJ2-7; 10 bases are a match to TRBD1. CDR3 length: 16 residues. Germline V lookup: CDR1 SGHRS, CDR2 YFSETQ. V shed 4 bases, J shed 1 base, and the junction held 8 bases outside the gene matches. The CDR3 region has the DNA TGCGCCAGCAGCGTTCGATGGGACAGGGGATCCTACGAGCAGTACTTC. Protein: CASSVRWDRGSYEQYF.

This clonotype came up many times. The junction shows a germline mismatch at one end, possibly a read error. The chain joins TRBV11-3 to TRBJ1-6, with D unclear. Germline loops: CDR1 SGHNT, CDR2 YENEEA. The length of the CDR3 is 13 residues. DNA for the CDR3: TGTGCCAGCCGCTTGGCCTCTTCTTCACCCCTCCACTTT. Translation: CASRLASSSPLHF.

In the case of this clonotype: A much larger clone differs from this one at a single base, so this may be a read error. The V call is TRBV4-2, the J call TRBJ2-5; no clear D. This CDR3 is built from 12 residues. Germline V lookup: CDR1 LGHNA, CDR2 YNFKEQ. Trimming stripped 3 bases from V and 1 base from J, with 3 bases between. This chain's CDR3 is CASSQFQETQYF. The CDR3 coding sequence is TGTGCCAGCAGCCAGTTCCAAGAGACCCAGTACTTC.

This clonotype was detected only a few times. V usage is TRBV19 and J usage is TRBJ2-7, with no clear D. The V gene's germline CDR1 is LNHDA and CDR2 SQIVND (reference sequence). CDR3 length: 14 amino acids. V gave up 5 bases and J gave up 7 bases, with 18 bases separating them. The CDR3 DNA reads TGTGCCAGTAGTTTTGGTTACTCTACGATGGAGCAGTACTTC. This encodes CASSFGYSTMEQYF. The complete variable domain, with remaining parts taken from reference TRBV19 and TRBJ2-7, reads DGGITQSPKYLFRKEGQNVTLSCEQNLNHDAMYWYRQDPGQGLRLIYYSQIVNDFQKGDIAEGYSVSREKKESFPLTVTSAQKNPTAFYLCASSFGYSTMEQYFGPGTRLTVT.

This clonotype was observed a handful of times. V usage is TRBV7-9 and J usage is TRBJ1-4, with a weak D call TRBD1 (6 bases). V was trimmed by 4 bases and J by 15 bases, leaving 27 bases between them. Germline lookup yields CDR1 SEHNR and CDR2 FQNEAQ (reference sequence). This CDR3 has 16 amino acids. CDR3 residues: CASSYADSLNRRGVFF. The CDR3 DNA follows: TGTGCCAGCAGCTACGCGGACAGCCTTAATAGAAGAGGGGTGTTTTTT.

The chain joins TRBV7-4 to TRBJ1-1; 12 bases are shared with TRBD1. With V trimmed by 0 bases and J by 3 bases, 2 bases remained unmatched. The CDR3 extends over 16 amino acids. Germline values: CDR1 SGHVT, CDR2 SQSDAQ. The CDR3 sequence is CASSLAGQGADTEAFF. The CDR3 DNA follows: TGTGCCAGCAGCTTAGCGGGACAGGGGGCGGACACTGAAGCTTTCTTT.

This clonotype was found many times. The chain is built from TRBV7-8 and TRBJ1-5, with D unresolved. Germline CDR1 SGHVS, CDR2 FQNEAQ. V shed 3 bases and J shed 0 bases, with 12 bases lying between them. CDR3 length: 16 amino acids. This chain's CDR3 is CASSFAGEYSNQPQHF. The CDR3 DNA reads as TGTGCCAGCAGCTTTGCTGGGGAGTATAGCAATCAGCCCCAGCATTTT.